A single sample is the source of the 21 T cell receptor beta chains below, sequenced in a study of graft-versus-host responses after intestinal transplantation. Sequencing used immunoSEQ multiplex PCR; TCRdb keeps in-frame clones, though not all of them. Of around 110,000 clones listed, about 92% are singletons. For these receptors, no antigen is known. Sequencing used unstimulated CD4+ T cells sorted from spleen or lymph node cells, obtained before transplant. Receptors were obtained from a human donor who was the organ donor for an intestinal transplant.

The chain is built from TRBV21-1 and TRBJ2-1; TRBD1 was called by the table and not checked on the DNA. TRBV21-1 is tagged as a pseudogene. This CDR3 spans 10 amino acids. The CDR3 sequence is CASSGHEQFF. DNA for the CDR3: TGTGCCAGCAGCGGGCATGAGCAGTTCTTC.

The chain uses TRBV28 and TRBJ1-5; D call uncertain. Germline CDR1 is MDHEN and CDR2 is SYDVKM. The CDR3 is 15 residues long. Trimming shortened V by 8 bases and J by 3 bases, and 17 bases separated the two germline ends. DNA for the CDR3: TGTGCCAGCGGGGAAAGACTGTGGGACAATCAGCCCCAGCATTTT. Translation: CASGERLWDNQPQHF.

This clone was seen only a few times. The DNA of the CDR3 is TGTGCCAGCAGTGGGGGGCTCGGTGAGCAGTTCTTC. It specifies CASSGGLGEQFF. The chain employs TRBV6-6 and TRBJ2-1; D possibly matches TRBD1 or TRBD2 (6 bases each). This CDR3 contains 12 residues. The V gene lost 5 bases and the J gene lost 9 bases, with 11 bases spanning the gap. CDR1 and CDR2 from the germline V gene are MNHNY and SVGAGI (reference sequence).

This chain connects TRBV19 to TRBJ2-7, with D possibly TRBD2 on 6 matching bases. The V end was cut by 7 bases, the J end by 6 bases, with 13 bases between. The CDR3 spans 12 residues. CDR1 LNHDA and CDR2 SQIVND come from the germline V gene (reference sequence). This chain's CDR3 is CASTRGGSEQYF. For the CDR3, the DNA is TGTGCCAGTACCCGAGGAGGGAGCGAGCAGTACTTC.

The rearrangement joins TRBV29-1 to TRBJ2-3, with 12 bases that match TRBD2. The V gene end was trimmed by 3 bases and the J gene end by 5 bases; junction bases not matched to a gene: 3. The V gene's germline CDR1 is SQVTM and CDR2 ANQGSEA. This CDR3 spans 14 amino acids. As DNA, the CDR3 is TGCAGCGTTGAGACTAGCGGGAGCGGAGATACGCAGTATTTT. This gives the protein CSVETSGSGDTQYF.

This sequence joins TRBV4-1 and TRBJ2-5; 10 nucleotides align to TRBD2. V lost 0 bases, J lost 3 bases, and 4 bases stayed unmatched. Germline CDR1 is MGHRA and CDR2 is YSYEKL. The CDR3 spans 16 residues. The CDR3 sequence is CASSQDRGLAEETQYF. CDR3 coding DNA: TGCGCCAGCAGCCAAGATCGCGGACTAGCGGAAGAGACCCAGTACTTC.

This clone was picked up one time. Here the CDR3 reads CASSLVEGRANEKLFF. CDR3 nucleotide sequence: TGTGCCAGCAGCTTGGTTGAAGGGCGAGCTAATGAAAAACTGTTTTTT. This chain uses TRBV5-5 with TRBJ1-4; D remains unclear. CDR1 and CDR2 from the germline V gene are SGHKS and YYEKEE (reference sequence). Deletions cut 0 bases from V and 3 bases from J, with 12 bases between. CDR3 length equals 16 residues. Variable domain in full (rest from reference TRBV5-5 and TRBJ1-4): DAGVTQSPTHLIKTRGQQVTLRCSPISGHKSVSWYQQVLGQGPQFIFQYYEKEERGRGNFPDRFSARQFPNYSSELNVNALLLGDSALYLCASSLVEGRANEKLFFGSGTQLSVL.

This sequence joins TRBV7-9 and TRBJ1-4, with D unresolved. This CDR3 contains 12 residues. V dropped 1 base and J dropped 8 bases, with 5 bases sitting between them. Germline values: CDR1 SEHNR, CDR2 FQNEAQ (reference sequence). The CDR3 loop is CASSLGEEKLFF. The CDR3 region has the DNA TGTGCCAGCAGCTTAGGGGAAGAAAAACTGTTTTTT.

V is TRBV7-9 and J is TRBJ1-5; D remains ambiguous. Trimming pared 7 bases from V and 0 bases from J, leaving 22 bases between. The CDR3 is 18 amino acids. Germline-derived CDR1 and CDR2 are SEHNR and FQNEAQ (reference sequence). As DNA, the CDR3 is TGTGCCAGCATCAAGACCCGGCCCCAGAGCTTTAGCAATCAGCCCCAGCATTTT. Translated: CASIKTRPQSFSNQPQHF.

The V and J genes are TRBV4-2 and TRBJ2-3, with D unresolved. V lost 1 base to trimming and J lost 2 bases, with 7 bases between them. This CDR3 comprises 14 residues. Germline V lookup: CDR1 LGHNA, CDR2 YNFKEQ. The CDR3 is CASSQVYSTDTQYF. The DNA of the CDR3 is TGTGCCAGCAGCCAAGTATATTCCACAGATACGCAGTATTTT.

The chain joins TRBV5-1 to TRBJ1-1; no definite D call. Germline V gene lookup returns CDR1 SGHRS and CDR2 YFSETQ. The CDR3 loop spans 16 amino acids. With 3 bases removed from V and 0 bases from J, the gap between germline ends came to 15 bases. The CDR3 DNA reads TGCGCCAGCAGCTCCACATTTACCTCAATGAACACTGAAGCTTTCTTT. The encoded protein is CASSSTFTSMNTEAFF.

The rearrangement uses TRBV9 and TRBJ1-1; possible D gene TRBD1, 5 bases. The CDR3 consists of 14 residues. V was trimmed by 4 bases and J by 1 base, leaving 11 bases between them. Looked up from germline, CDR1 is SGDLS and CDR2 is YYNGEE. The CDR3 DNA is TGTGCCAGCAGCATCACAGGTTCGAACACTGAAGCTTTCTTT. Amino acid sequence: CASSITGSNTEAFF.

The chain links TRBV28 to TRBJ2-3; 11 bases are a match to TRBD1. J was trimmed by 9 bases and V by 3 bases; bases with no gene match: 8. Germline assignment: CDR1 MDHEN and CDR2 SYDVKM. The CDR3 runs to 15 residues. The CDR3 sequence: CASSLGDRGSLTQYF. CDR3 coding DNA: TGTGCCAGCAGTTTGGGGGACAGGGGGAGCTTGACGCAGTATTTT.

The rearrangement joins TRBV5-6 to TRBJ1-2; D uncertain. Between the trimmed V and J ends, which lost 3 bases and 5 bases, there was a span of 17 bases. Germline CDR1 and CDR2: SGHDT and YYEEEE. This CDR3 spans 15 amino acids. This CDR3 reads CASSSLQAWGYGYTF. The CDR3 DNA reads TGTGCCAGCAGCTCCCTCCAGGCTTGGGGTTATGGCTACACCTTC.

V is TRBV7-2 and J is TRBJ2-1, with D perhaps TRBD1 (5 bases). Trimming removed 6 bases from V and 2 bases from J, with 14 bases in between. The CDR3 spans 15 residues. CDR1 and CDR2 from the germline V gene are SGHTA and FQGNSA. CDR3 sequence (DNA): TGTGCCAGCAGAGCCTTGGGGCCCCCCTACAATGAGCAGTTCTTC. This translates into CASRALGPPYNEQFF.

The rearrangement uses TRBV6-4 and TRBJ1-2; a weak D match, TRBD1 (5 bases). This CDR3 region has 12 residues. Germline assignment: CDR1 MRHNA and CDR2 SNTAGT. Trimming took off 3 bases at V and 8 bases at J, with 10 bases between the two ends. This CDR3 is CASSEWGPGYTF. The CDR3, as DNA: TGTGCCAGCAGTGAGTGGGGACCCGGCTACACCTTC.

The V and J genes are TRBV28 and TRBJ2-7; perhaps TRBD1 as D (5 bases). The ends were cut back, 3 bases at V and 6 bases at J, with 9 bases in the middle. This CDR3 has 12 amino acids. Germline lookup yields CDR1 MDHEN and CDR2 SYDVKM. CDR3 bases: TGTGCCAGCAGTTTTTGGCAGGGCGAGCAGTACTTC. It specifies CASSFWQGEQYF. The full variable domain, completed using reference TRBV28 and TRBJ2-7, is DVKVTQSSRYLVKRTGEKVFLECVQDMDHENMFWYRQDPGLGLRLIYFSYDVKMKEKGDIPEGYSVSREKKERFSLILESASTNQTSMYLCASSFWQGEQYFGPGTRLTVT.

This chain links TRBV5-1 with TRBJ2-2, with D maybe TRBD1 (6 bases). Between the trimmed V and J ends, which lost 2 bases and 6 bases, there was a span of 11 bases. CDR1 and CDR2 (germline): SGHRS, YFSETQ. This CDR3 spans 14 amino acids. CDR3 sequence (DNA): TGCGCCAGCAGCTTCACAGGGAATGCCGGGGAGCTGTTTTTT. This encodes CASSFTGNAGELFF.

The rearrangement links TRBV5-6 to TRBJ2-7; 9 nucleotides agree with TRBD2. Germline CDR1 and CDR2: SGHDT and YYEEEE. V gave up 1 base and J gave up 7 bases; unmatched junction bases: 6. This CDR3 is 14 amino acids long. For the CDR3, the DNA is TGTGCCAGCAGCTTGCAGCGGGAGGTTGGGGAGCAGTACTTC. It yields the protein CASSLQREVGEQYF.

The V gene is TRBV6-5, the J gene TRBJ2-7; D tentatively fits TRBD1 or TRBD2 (5 bases each). Trimming removed 5 bases from V and 5 bases from J, with 10 bases in between. This CDR3 is built from 12 residues. Per the germline V gene, CDR1 is MNHEY and CDR2 is SVGAGI. The CDR3 here is CASSEGTNEQYF. The CDR3 DNA sequence: TGTGCCAGCAGTGAAGGGACCAACGAGCAGTACTTC.

J is TRBJ2-3 and V is TRBV7-2; D gene ambiguous. Germline CDR1 is SGHTA and CDR2 is FQGNSA. This CDR3 contains 13 residues. V lost 1 base, J lost 8 bases, and 10 bases lay in between. The CDR3 sequence: CASSLETQATQYF. CDR3 DNA sequence: TGTGCCAGCAGCTTAGAGACCCAGGCTACGCAGTATTTT.